The entry that follows covers one T cell receptor (beta chain) sequence. Antigen unknown. These data belong to a study of cytomegalovirus exposure and HLA in healthy donors. Study-level points and caveats: A later analysis reportedly found that, within productive TCRs, an Asian-associated ancestry cluster had fewer N-insertions than the mean observed across the roughly 670 donors. With further analysis later on, most CMV-associated TCR beta chains appeared HLA-restricted.

Primers: 60 Vbeta forward and 13 Jbeta reverse. Assay used: immunoSEQ multiplex PCR; TCRdb lists only in-frame clones, some missing. The profile shows 95,000 to 100,000 clones, around 74% of them singletons. The germline gives CDR1 SGHTA, CDR2 FQGNSA. Trimming took 3 bases from V and 8 from J; bases not matched to a gene: 13. This CDR3 spans 16 amino acids. The specimen was PBMCs. The chain carries TRBV7-2 and TRBJ1-1; 9 bases line up with TRBD1. This TCR was sampled from a man aged 40-55 years in good health and CMV-seropositive. In nucleotides, the CDR3 is TGTGCCAGCAGCTTCCGGGGGTGGGGACAGGGATTCGAAGCTTTCTTT. It yields the protein CASSFRGWGQGFEAFF.